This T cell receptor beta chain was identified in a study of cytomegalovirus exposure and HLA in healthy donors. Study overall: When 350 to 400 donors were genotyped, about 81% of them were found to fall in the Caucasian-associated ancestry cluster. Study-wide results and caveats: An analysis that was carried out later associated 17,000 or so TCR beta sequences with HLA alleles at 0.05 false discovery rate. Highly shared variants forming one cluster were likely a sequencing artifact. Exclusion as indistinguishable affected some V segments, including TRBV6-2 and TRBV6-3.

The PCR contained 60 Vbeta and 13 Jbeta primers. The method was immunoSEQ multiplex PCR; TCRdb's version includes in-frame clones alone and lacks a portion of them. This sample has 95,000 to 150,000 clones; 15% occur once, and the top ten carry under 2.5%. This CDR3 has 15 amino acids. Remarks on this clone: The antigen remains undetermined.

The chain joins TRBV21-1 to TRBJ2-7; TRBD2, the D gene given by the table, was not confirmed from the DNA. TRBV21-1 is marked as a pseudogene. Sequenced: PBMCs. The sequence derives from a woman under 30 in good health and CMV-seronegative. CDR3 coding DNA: TGTGCCAGCAGCAAAGCTAGCGGGAGATTCTACGAGCAGTACTTC. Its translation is CASSKASGRFYEQYF.